This is a list of T cell receptor beta chains from one sample in a study of response to subunit inactivated influenza vaccine. A single record per CDR3 protein comes from TCRdb applying MiXCR to the RT-PCR reads. The sample yields about 780,000 distinct CDR3 sequences, approximately 17% seen once. Sequenced material: PBMCs from blood, taken around 5 days after vaccination. Receptor source: a man between 50 and 59 years old who received an inactivated influenza vaccine. The CDR3 runs from the conserved cysteine through the conserved F or W. The order of the fields is J gene, clone size, D gene, V gene, CDR3 DNA, CDR3 protein. The D gene is left open where the match is weak. Clone size is shown for a subset of rows, as once, few, many or a class of expanded clone.

TRBJ2-6 | - | - | TRBV7-9 | TGTGCCGGCGAAGGGTCAGGCACTCTGGCGGCCAACGTCCTGACTTTC | CAGEGSGTLAANVLTF
TRBJ2-7 | - | - | TRBV5-6 | TGTGCCAGCAGCTTGGACAGGGCTGGGTCGGTACGGTACTTC | CASSLDRAGSVRYF
TRBJ2-1 | - | - | TRBV7-9 | TGTGCCAGCAGCCCCAAGGACCCGAATCGTGAGCAGTTCTTC | CASSPKDPNREQFF
TRBJ2-1 | few | TRBD1 | TRBV7-2 | TGTGCCAGCAGCCTCTGGACTGCAGGGGGTGAGCAGTTCTTC | CASSLWTAGGEQFF
TRBJ1-1 | - | - | TRBV10-3 | TGTGCCATCAGTGAGTCACGATCGGGGACTGAAGCTTTCTTT | CAISESRSGTEAFF
TRBJ2-5 | few | TRBD1 | TRBV6-5 | TGTGCCAGCAGTTACCGACAGGGAAACGTCCAAGAGACCCAGTACTTC | CASSYRQGNVQETQYF
TRBJ2-1 | - | - | TRBV10-1 | TGCGCCAGCAGTGAGTCAGGGCAGGGTCACAATGAGCAGTTCTTC | CASSESGQGHNEQFF
TRBJ2-5 | few | - | TRBV5-1 | TGCGCCAGCAGCTTCGAGGGCAGGGCGGAGACCCAGTACTTC | CASSFEGRAETQYF
TRBJ2-1 | - | - | TRBV7-8 | TGTGCCAGCAGTTCCCGTGGGGCAGGGAAGTACAATGAGCAGTTCTTC | CASSSRGAGKYNEQFF
TRBJ1-2 | - | - | TRBV4-3 | TGCGCCAGCAGCCAAGATCTACAGAACTATGGCTACACCTTC | CASSQDLQNYGYTF
TRBJ2-2 | - | TRBD1 | TRBV7-9 | TGTGCCAGCAGCCTCCAGGGGGCCGACGGGGAGCTGTTTTTT | CASSLQGADGELFF
TRBJ2-7 | - | TRBD1 | TRBV4-1 | TGCGCCAGCAGCCCAGCGCCGGGGACAGGGATGGGTGAGCAGTACTTC | CASSPAPGTGMGEQYF
TRBJ2-5 | - | TRBD1 | TRBV7-2 | TGTGCCAGCAGCTTACAGGGGGCGGTTGGGAAGACCCAGTACTTC | CASSLQGAVGKTQYF
TRBJ2-3 | few | - | TRBV20-1 | TGCAGTGCTAGAGAATTCCGTGGGAGCCGGCCAGATACGCAGTATTTT | CSAREFRGSRPDTQYF
TRBJ1-2 | few | TRBD1 | TRBV7-9 | TGTGCCAGCAGCCCAGGGGGGGGAGGTAACTATGGCTACACCTTC | CASSPGGGGNYGYTF
TRBJ1-2 | - | - | TRBV12-3/TRBV12-4 | TGTGCCTCAACAGATTCGAATGGCTACACCTTC | CASTDSNGYTF
TRBJ2-7 | few | - | TRBV6-1 | TGTGCCAGCAGTGAAAGGCAGGGCGGTGGGTCCGAGCAGTACTTC | CASSERQGGGSEQYF
TRBJ2-7 | many | TRBD2 | TRBV10-3 | TGTGCCATCAGGCGGGGACTAGCGGGAGGGATTTTTGCGGACGAGCAGTACTTC | CAIRRGLAGGIFADEQYF
TRBJ1-1 | few | TRBD1 | TRBV20-1 | TGCAGTGCTAGAGTGGGAGGGGGCATCACTGAAGCTTTCTTT | CSARVGGGITEAFF
TRBJ2-3 | - | - | TRBV4-1 | TGCGCCAGCAGCCAGCTGGTGGTCTTAGATACGCAGTATTTT | CASSQLVVLDTQYF
TRBJ1-1 | many | - | TRBV29-1 | TGCAGCGTTGCGGGGGTGGGCACTGAAGCTTTCTTT | CSVAGVGTEAFF
TRBJ1-4 | many | - | TRBV4-2 | TGTGCCAGCAGCCAAGAAGGGGACTCCAATGAAAAACTGTTTTTT | CASSQEGDSNEKLFF
TRBJ1-1 | many | - | TRBV27 | TGTGCCAGCAGACTACAGGGAGGTAGAGCTTTCTTT | CASRLQGGRAFF
TRBJ2-1 | few | TRBD2 | TRBV24-1 | TGTGCCACCAGTGATTTCGGGGTAGCGGGAGACAATGAGCAGTTCTTC | CATSDFGVAGDNEQFF
TRBJ1-1 | - | - | TRBV12-3/TRBV12-4 | TGTGCCAGCAGTCCCACCCTCAGATTGAACACTGAAGCTTTCTTT | CASSPTLRLNTEAFF
TRBJ2-3 | - | TRBD2 | TRBV11-2 | TGTGCCAGCAGCTTAGACAGACGGGACTACACAGATACGCAGTATTTT | CASSLDRRDYTDTQYF
TRBJ1-5 | few | - | TRBV7-2 | TGTGCCAGCAGCTCGGACTTGGGCAATCAGCCCCAGCATTTT | CASSSDLGNQPQHF
TRBJ2-1 | - | TRBD1 | TRBV12-3/TRBV12-4 | TGTGCCAGCAGATTAAAATCCACTACCTTAACAGGGGCCTTAGATGGGCCCTACAATGAGCAGTTCTTC | CASRLKSTTLTGALDGPYNEQFF
TRBJ1-6 | many | - | TRBV12-3/TRBV12-4 | TGTGCCAGCAGCCGCCTTTTGGGAGGACCCCTCCACTTT | CASSRLLGGPLHF
TRBJ2-7 | - | - | TRBV23-1 | TGCGCCAGCAGTCACCTCAGGGGTTGCGCCTACGAGCAGTACTTC | CASSHLRGCAYEQYF
TRBJ2-1 | - | TRBD2 | TRBV10-3 | TGTGCCATCGAATCGGTGGCGGGAGTGGGTAATGAGCAGTTCTTC | CAIESVAGVGNEQFF
TRBJ2-2 | - | TRBD1 | TRBV9 | TGTGCCAGCAGCGTAGAGAACAGGGGCCCTACTTCCACCGGGGAGCTGTTTTTT | CASSVENRGPTSTGELFF
TRBJ2-3 | - | - | TRBV11-3 | TGTGCCAGCAGCCCCAGTTCAGATACGCAGTATTTT | CASSPSSDTQYF
TRBJ1-1 | - | - | TRBV29-1 | TGCAGCGTTGGAGTGTCCACTGAAGCTTTCTTT | CSVGVSTEAFF
TRBJ2-7 | - | TRBD1 | TRBV9 | TGTGCCAGCAGCCCCGGACAGGTTACCTACGAGCAGTACTTC | CASSPGQVTYEQYF
TRBJ2-7 | - | TRBD1 | TRBV5-1 | TGCGCCAGCAGCCAAGGACAGGGGGCGACTGAGCAGTACTTC | CASSQGQGATEQYF
TRBJ1-1 | - | - | TRBV5-1 | TGCGCCAGCAGCTTTGATGTCGGGAACACTGAAGCTTTCTTT | CASSFDVGNTEAFF
TRBJ2-5 | many | - | TRBV5-1 | TGCGCCAGCAGCTTGGGCCAGGGGCGGGGAGAGACCCAGTACTTC | CASSLGQGRGETQYF
TRBJ1-4 | few | TRBD1 | TRBV5-1 | TGCGCCAGCAGCGACAGGGGAGAAGAAAAACTGTTTTTT | CASSDRGEEKLFF
TRBJ2-5 | few | TRBD1 | TRBV20-1 | TGCAGTGCTAGATCTACAGGGGGCTCGAAGACCCAGTACTTC | CSARSTGGSKTQYF